The 24 T cell receptor beta chains presented below share a single source sample, sequenced in a study of early T cells in non-severe SARS-CoV-2 infection. From the 5' RACE reads, TCRdb called clonotypes with MiXCR, one entry per CDR3 protein. The repertoire has approximately 69,000 distinct CDR3 sequences, roughly 10% of them found once; the top ten carry 5% to 7%. The sample consisted of whole blood, taken at baseline. The receptor source for this set is an adult who was a healthcare worker with PCR-confirmed SARS-CoV-2 infection or an uninfected control (not recorded which).

This clonotype was found a few times. This sequence joins TRBV5-1 and TRBJ2-7; 8 nucleotides align to TRBD1. This CDR3 is 16 amino acids long. Unmatched junction bases numbered 11, after V lost 0 bases and J lost 6 bases. Germline CDR1 reads SGHRS; CDR2 reads YFSETQ. The DNA for the CDR3 is TGCGCCAGCAGCTTGGAGGCAGGGGGCAATTTGCGCGAGCAGTACTTC. Its protein is CASSLEAGGNLREQYF.

This chain joins TRBV7-9 and TRBJ1-2; D is ambiguous. The CDR3 loop spans 14 amino acids. In germline, CDR1 is SEHNR, CDR2 FQNEAQ (reference sequence). V was shortened by 1 base and J by 2 bases, with 8 bases between the two germline ends. The CDR3 sequence: CASSLGLGNYGYTF. DNA for the CDR3: TGTGCCAGCAGCTTAGGTTTGGGAAACTATGGCTACACCTTC.

This chain uses TRBV10-3 with TRBJ1-5; 7 bases are a match to TRBD1. Trimming removed 1 base from V and 5 bases from J; junction bases left unmatched: 5. Germline V CDR1 and CDR2: ENHRY, SYGVKD. This CDR3 is 15 amino acids long. CDR3 region: CAISEYPGTDQPQHF. In DNA, the CDR3 is TGTGCCATCAGTGAGTACCCCGGGACAGATCAGCCCCAGCATTTT.

There are many counts of this clonotype. This chain links TRBV14 with TRBJ1-1, with D maybe TRBD1 (6 bases). This CDR3 has 17 amino acids. Germline lookup yields CDR1 SGHDN and CDR2 FVKESK. With 3 bases removed from V and 0 bases from J, the gap between germline ends came to 17 bases. DNA for the CDR3: TGTGCCAGCAGCCACGTACAGGGATCAGGGATGAACACTGAAGCTTTCTTT. Protein sequence: CASSHVQGSGMNTEAFF. The variable domain in full, with the rest retrieved from reference TRBV14 and TRBJ1-1, is EAGVTQFPSHSVIEKGQTVTLRCDPISGHDNLYWYRRVMGKEIKFLLHFVKESKQDESGMPNNRFLAERTGGTYSTLKVQPAELEDSGVYFCASSHVQGSGMNTEAFFGQGTRLTVV.

This clonotype was seen a handful of times. The gene calls are TRBV7-8 and TRBJ1-2, with D tentatively TRBD1 (5 bases). Germline CDR1 SGHVS, CDR2 FQNEAQ. Trimming cost V 1 base and J 4 bases, with 10 bases left between them. The CDR3 consists of 14 residues. CDR3 nucleotides: TGTGCCAGCAGCTTAGGCGGGGCTAGCTATGGCTACACCTTC. Translation: CASSLGGASYGYTF.

This clonotype was counted between two and nine times. The genes are TRBV4-2 and TRBJ2-1; tentative D call: TRBD2 (5 bases). This CDR3 has 16 residues. The V gene's germline CDR1 is LGHNA and CDR2 YNFKEQ. The V and J ends lost 7 bases and 0 bases respectively, with 16 bases between them. This CDR3 is CASTLEDSLSYNEQFF. The CDR3 DNA reads as TGTGCCAGCACCCTAGAGGACTCCCTCTCCTACAATGAGCAGTTCTTC.

The J gene is TRBJ2-3, the V gene TRBV13; 10 nucleotides match TRBD2. CDR3 size: 18 residues. V trimming: 3 bases; J trimming: 1 base; junction bases outside the gene matches: 10. Germline loops: CDR1 PRHDT, CDR2 FYEKMQ (reference sequence). The CDR3 sequence: CASSFGLAALDGTDTQYF. As DNA, the CDR3 is TGTGCCAGCAGCTTCGGACTAGCGGCCCTCGATGGCACAGATACGCAGTATTTT.

At least ten counts were recorded for this clonotype. An end of the junction does not agree with germline; a read error may underlie this. The chain recombines TRBV7-7 with TRBJ2-5; D possibly corresponds to TRBD1 (5 bases). Germline loops: CDR1 SSHAT, CDR2 FNYEAQ (reference sequence). This CDR3 has 14 residues. The CDR3 DNA follows: TGTGCTAGCAGCTCCAGGGTAGGAGAAGAGACCCAGTACTTC. Its translation: CASSSRVGEETQYF.

This clonotype was counted only a few times. The J gene is TRBJ2-6, the V gene TRBV20-1; 7 nucleotides align to TRBD2. V dropped 3 bases and J dropped 0; count of bases not matched to a gene: 2. The CDR3 extends over 15 amino acids. The germline V gene encodes CDR1 DFQATT and CDR2 SNEGSKA (reference sequence). CDR3 protein: CSASRGSSGANVLTF. As DNA, the CDR3 is TGCAGTGCTAGCCGCGGGAGCTCTGGGGCCAACGTCCTGACTTTC.

The chain joins TRBV29-1 to TRBJ1-1; D call uncertain. Trimming cost V 7 bases and J 4 bases, with 7 bases left between them. The germline V gene encodes CDR1 SQVTM and CDR2 ANQGSEA. CDR3 length: 10 residues. The CDR3: CSALGTEAFF. CDR3 DNA sequence: TGCAGCGCCCTTGGCACTGAAGCTTTCTTT. Drawing the rest from reference TRBV29-1 and TRBJ1-1, the complete variable domain is SAVISQKPSRDICQRGTSLTIQCQVDSQVTMMFWYRQQPGQSLTLIATANQGSEATYESGFVIDKFPISRPNLTFSTLTVSNMSPEDSSIYLCSALGTEAFFGQGTRLTVV.

This clonotype was counted at least ten times. The chain carries TRBV21-1 and TRBJ2-1. TRBV21-1 is an annotated pseudogene. The CDR3 has 10 amino acids. This chain's CDR3 is CASKGYEQFF. CDR3 sequence (DNA): TGTGCCAGCAAGGGATATGAGCAGTTCTTC.

This clonotype came up many times. J is TRBJ1-3 and V is TRBV6-5, with a tentative D call TRBD1 (5 bases). V dropped 7 bases and J dropped 2 bases, with 12 bases sitting between them. The germline V gene encodes CDR1 MNHEY and CDR2 SVGAGI. The CDR3 is made up of 14 amino acids. CDR3 sequence: CASTSGIPGNTIYF. DNA of the CDR3: TGTGCCAGCACCTCAGGGATTCCTGGAAACACCATATATTTT.

This clonotype was recorded a few times. The chain links TRBV30 to TRBJ1-1; D gene unclear. In germline, CDR1 is GTSNPN, CDR2 SVGIG (reference sequence). Trimming shortened V by 4 bases and J by 8 bases, and 14 bases separated the two germline ends. The CDR3 runs 12 residues. DNA for the CDR3: TGTGCCTGGAAACTCTCGTGGGCCGAAGCTTTCTTT. As protein: CAWKLSWAEAFF. Using reference TRBV30 and TRBJ1-1 for the parts outside the CDR3, the full variable domain is SQTIHQWPATLVQPVGSPLSLECTVEGTSNPNLYWYRQAAGRGLQLLFYSVGIGQISSEVPQNLSASRPQDRQFILSSKKLLLSDSGFYLCAWKLSWAEAFFGQGTRLTVV.

V usage is TRBV4-2 and J usage is TRBJ2-7, with unresolved D. Germline V gene sequence: CDR1 LGHNA, CDR2 YNFKEQ. This CDR3 spans 13 amino acids. V dropped 4 bases and J dropped 5 bases, with 12 bases sitting between them. Here the CDR3 reads CASSRPEENEQYF. CDR3 coding DNA: TGTGCCAGCAGCCGGCCTGAGGAGAACGAGCAGTACTTC.

V usage is TRBV29-1 and J usage is TRBJ2-7, with D tentatively TRBD2 (6 bases). The CDR3 length is 12 residues. Trimming shortened V by 4 bases and J by 3 bases, and 10 bases separated the two germline ends. Looked up from germline, CDR1 is SQVTM and CDR2 is ANQGSEA. CDR3 in amino acids: CSVADGSYEQYF. The CDR3 DNA reads as TGCAGCGTTGCGGACGGGAGCTACGAGCAGTACTTC.

This clonotype was counted at least ten times. V gene TRBV6-5 combines with J gene TRBJ1-4, with D possibly being TRBD1 (5 bases). The germline gives CDR1 MNHEY, CDR2 SVGAGI. The V and J ends lost 4 bases and 7 bases respectively, with 13 bases between them. This CDR3 spans 14 amino acids. CDR3 DNA sequence: TGTGCCAGCAGTTTATCCGTGGGGGGTGAAAAACTGTTTTTT. Its protein is CASSLSVGGEKLFF.

This clonotype occurred a few times. The chain joins TRBV7-6 to TRBJ2-2, with 7 positions matching TRBD2. CDR3 length: 17 amino acids. Germline V CDR1 and CDR2: SGHVS, FNYEAQ. With 5 bases clipped from V and 0 bases from J, the junction kept 9 bases outside the gene matches. For the CDR3, the DNA is TGTGCCAGCAGCGGCTACAGACTAGCTGCGAACACCGGGGAGCTGTTTTTT. Its translation: CASSGYRLAANTGELFF.

J is TRBJ1-1 and V is TRBV6-2 or TRBV6-3, with D unclear. The V end lost 7 bases, the J end lost 2 bases, and 14 bases lay between the germline ends. This CDR3 has 14 residues. The V gene's germline CDR1 is MNHEY and CDR2 SVGEGT. The CDR3 DNA is TGTGCCAGCACCAAAACCCCAGGAAACACTGAAGCTTTCTTT. This sequence encodes CASTKTPGNTEAFF.

In the case of this clonotype: Compared with germline, one end of the junction differs, possibly owing to a read error. The V gene is TRBV5-4, the J gene TRBJ1-1, with D unresolved. Per the germline V gene, CDR1 is SGHNT and CDR2 is YYREEE (reference sequence). This CDR3 has 11 residues. CDR3 bases: TGTGCCAGCAACTTGGGGACTGAAGCTTTCTTT. Residues: CASNLGTEAFF.

This clonotype was counted between two and nine times. The rearrangement links TRBV12-3 or TRBV12-4 to TRBJ2-7; weak D call: TRBD2 (5 bases). Trimming stripped 5 bases from V and 2 bases from J, with 7 bases between. There are 12 residues in the CDR3. The CDR3 DNA reads as TGTGCCAGCAGTGACTATGCCTACGAGCAGTACTTC. Translating it yields CASSDYAYEQYF.

This clonotype was counted many times. This sequence joins TRBV19 and TRBJ2-1, with unresolved D. V lost 5 bases, J lost 0 bases, and 5 bases lay in between. This CDR3 has 13 residues. In germline, CDR1 is LNHDA, CDR2 SQIVND (reference sequence). CDR3 in DNA: TGTGCCAGTAGTGAGTCCTCCTACAATGAGCAGTTCTTC. Encoded protein: CASSESSYNEQFF.

This chain uses TRBV20-1 with TRBJ2-3; 8 positions match TRBD2. The CDR3 runs to 13 residues. V lost 8 bases and J lost 6; bases outside the gene matches: 10. CDR1 is DFQATT, CDR2 SNEGSKA, per germline (reference sequence). The CDR3 here is CSTTGGVGDTQYF. In DNA form, the CDR3 reads TGCAGTACCACGGGGGGGGTCGGTGATACGCAGTATTTT.

The chain carries TRBV12-3 or TRBV12-4 and TRBJ1-1; D is ambiguous. The CDR3 is 13 amino acids. Trimming removed 5 bases from V and 4 bases from J, with 11 bases in between. In DNA, the CDR3 is TGTGCCAGCAGTCCGACCCCATCCACTGAAGCTTTCTTT. Residues: CASSPTPSTEAFF.

This clonotype occurred a few times. This chain connects TRBV5-1 to TRBJ1-4, with unresolved D. Germline CDR1 is SGHRS and CDR2 is YFSETQ. Between the trimmed V and J ends, which lost 5 bases and 3 bases, there was a span of 14 bases. The CDR3 totals 15 residues. CDR3 coding DNA: TGCGCCAGCAGGTCGGGTTATCTCGCTAATGAAAAACTGTTTTTT. Translation gives CASRSGYLANEKLFF.